The source of this T cell receptor (beta chain) is a study of blood T cell repertoires in COVID-19. In the study overall: Acute and convalescent COVID-19 samples came from the United States, Italy and Spain. In each case, the material was cDNA or gDNA derived from T cells, B-cell-depleted T cells, or PBMCs.

Germline V CDR1 and CDR2: ENHRY, SYGVKD. V shed 10 bases and J shed 2 bases, with 15 bases lying between them. This CDR3 has 14 residues. Authors' processing steps: Reference gene primer amplification in the assay estimated nucleated cell counts. TCRdb's copy holds only in-frame clones and misses some; the assay was immunoSEQ multiplex PCR. D and trimming come from the DNA, and the V and J calls and clone size come from that table. The data contain around 150,000 clones, 85% to 90% of them singletons. The sequencing sample was made of peripheral blood. The origin of this receptor is a woman between 35 and 50 years old with acute or convalescent COVID-19. The V and J genes are TRBV10-3 and TRBJ1-5, with D possibly matching TRBD1 (6 bases). In DNA, the CDR3 is TGTGCCACTAGGTCGGGGGGCGGCAATCAGCCCCAGCATTTT. Amino acid sequence: CATRSGGGNQPQHF.